The T cell receptor (beta chain) under discussion was sequenced for a study of blood T cell repertoires in COVID-19 (dated by TCRdb to the early 2020s). With regard to the full study: Samples covering the acute and convalescent phases of COVID-19 were provided by collaborators in the United States, Italy and Spain. A de-identified subject ID, COVID-19 status, age in years and sex were almost always included in the sample metadata. The repertoires were made available in a free public database intended to serve as a resource for research on the immune response to SARS-CoV-2. The material from the prospective study consisted of cDNA or gDNA derived from T cells, B-cell-depleted T cells, or PBMCs. Where available, HLA class I and class II types were obtained from metadata supplied by the sample provider rather than from assay-based typing. Samples were obtained from the ongoing ImmuneRACE study (first 160 participants) and from over a thousand subjects provided by 6 global collaborators. The dataset comprised deeply sampled blood TCRbeta repertoires from subjects exposed to, actively infected with, or recovered from COVID-19.

This clone has only one observation. The clone's antigen remains unknown. Within one base of it there is no much larger clone, and no base qualities were kept. At the junction V is shortened by 5 bases and J by 1 base, with 14 bases in between. The CDR3, cysteine through phenylalanine, is 15 amino acids long. The CDR3 DNA has 45 bases and is translated from base 1. Per the germline V gene, SGHTA is the CDR1 and FQGTGA is the CDR2. Overall results and qualifications from the work: Clinical and demographic metadata were provided uncurated, with the amount varying by source and participant.

The immunoSEQ Assay, a bias-controlled multiplex PCR, was used to amplify TCRbeta CDR3 regions from genomic DNA. As for the authors' bioinformatics: Nucleated cell counts per sample were estimated from amplification of reference gene primers within the assay. To quantify the absolute abundance of each unique TCRbeta CDR3 rearrangement, sequence reads were collapsed and filtered. Productive Simpson clonality was computed per sample as the square root of Simpson's diversity index over productive rearrangements. TCRdb carries this immuneACCESS record with in-frame sequences only. Its versions omit some clonotypes, under half of them owing to an unresolved V gene in the studies checked, with the rest unexplained. That table supplies the V and J calls and clone size; D and trimming were determined from the DNA. The sample data list about 190,000 clones, and around four fifths of these were observed just once. About 15% of the sample belongs to the ten largest clones.

Each collaborating institution followed its own protocols to collect whole blood in K2EDTA tubes. For TCRbeta analysis, collaborators shipped samples in one of three forms: frozen whole blood, isolated PBMCs, or DNA extracted from either of those sample types. The chain was built from TRBV7-3 and TRBJ2-5; TRBD2 is a weak D gene call, 6 bases matching. Sequencing was carried out using peripheral blood. The TCR originated in a man aged 30 to 39 with active or convalescent COVID-19. The CDR3 here reads CASSPWGGLQETQYF. The DNA reads TGTGCCAGCAGCCCGTGGGGAGGTCTCCAAGAGACCCAGTACTTC.